This T cell receptor (beta chain) derives from a study of blood T cell repertoires in COVID-19 (dated by TCRdb to 2018 to 2020). About the full investigation: Collaborator samples came from the United States, Italy and Spain and covered acute and convalescent phases of COVID-19. The prospective study material was composed of cDNA or gDNA derived from T cells, B-cell-depleted T cells, or PBMCs. Deeply sampled blood TCRbeta repertoires from subjects exposed to, actively infected with, or recovered from COVID-19 were included in the dataset. The repertoires were released in a freely available public database intended as a resource for research on the immune response to SARS-CoV-2. The samples were drawn from two sources: the first 160 participants of the ongoing ImmuneRACE study, and 1,200 or so subjects contributed by 6 global collaborators. A de-identified subject ID, COVID-19 status, age in years and sex were almost always included in the sample metadata. Where HLA class I and class II types were available, the types were taken from metadata supplied by the sample provider, not from assay-based typing.

CDR1 is given as SGDLS and CDR2 as YYNGEE, both from the germline V gene. V lost 0 bases and J lost 4 bases; the stretch between them is 10 bases long. The CDR3 runs 14 residues from the cysteine to the phenylalanine. Only the CDR3 DNA is retained, 42 bases long and in frame from the first base. The immunoSEQ Assay, a bias-controlled multiplex PCR, was used to amplify TCRbeta CDR3 regions from genomic DNA. The paper's processing steps were these. The number of nucleated cells in each sample was estimated by amplification of reference gene primers within the assay. Sequence reads were collapsed and filtered to measure the absolute abundance of every unique TCRbeta CDR3 rearrangement. For each sample, productive Simpson clonality was calculated as the square root of Simpson's diversity index over productive rearrangements. TCRdb took over this immuneACCESS table, retaining in-frame rearrangements with V and J assigned. Such tables are incomplete; in checked studies, under half of the missing clones stem from an unresolved V gene, and the remainder is unexplained. V, J and clone size were drawn from that table, and D and trimming were deduced from the DNA. The sample table lists 97,000 or so clones, 70% to 90% of them with a count of one. The biggest ten clones account for around 2% of the sample.

The collaborating institutions used their own protocols to collect whole blood in K2EDTA tubes. For TCRbeta analysis, collaborators shipped samples in one of three forms: frozen whole blood, isolated PBMCs, or DNA extracted from either of those sample types. General study outcomes and caveats: How much clinical and demographic metadata was included differed by source and by participant, and the metadata was provided uncurated.

Comments on this clone: This clone's antigen is unknown. One base away there is no much larger clone; base qualities are not given.

This TCR was recovered from a man aged 50 to 59 with active COVID-19. The specimen sequenced was peripheral blood. Recombination linked TRBV9 to TRBJ2-5; no D segment can be confidently identified. CDR3 sequence: CASSVDHLGETQYF. The base sequence is TGTGCCAGCAGCGTAGATCATCTCGGAGAGACCCAGTACTTC.